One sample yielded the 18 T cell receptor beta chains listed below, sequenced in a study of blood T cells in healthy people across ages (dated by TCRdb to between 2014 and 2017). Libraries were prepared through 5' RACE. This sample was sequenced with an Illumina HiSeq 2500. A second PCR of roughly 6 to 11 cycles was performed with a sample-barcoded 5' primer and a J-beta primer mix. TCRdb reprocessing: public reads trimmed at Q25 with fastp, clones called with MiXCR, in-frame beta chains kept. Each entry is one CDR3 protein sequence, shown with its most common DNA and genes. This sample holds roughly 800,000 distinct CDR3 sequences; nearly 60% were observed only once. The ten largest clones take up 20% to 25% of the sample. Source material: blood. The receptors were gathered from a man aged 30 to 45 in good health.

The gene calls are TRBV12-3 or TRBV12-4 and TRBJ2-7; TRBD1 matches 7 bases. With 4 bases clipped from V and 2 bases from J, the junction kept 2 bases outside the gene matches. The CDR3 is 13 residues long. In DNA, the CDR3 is TGTGCCAGCAGTTGGACAGGCCCCTACGAGCAGTACTTC. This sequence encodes CASSWTGPYEQYF.

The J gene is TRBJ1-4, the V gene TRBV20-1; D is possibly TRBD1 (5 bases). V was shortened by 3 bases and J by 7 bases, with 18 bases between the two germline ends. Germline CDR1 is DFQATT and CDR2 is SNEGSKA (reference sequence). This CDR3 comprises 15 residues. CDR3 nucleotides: TGCAGTGCTAGCTCCGAGCAGGGTGCTAGTGAAAAACTGTTTTTT. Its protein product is CSASSEQGASEKLFF.

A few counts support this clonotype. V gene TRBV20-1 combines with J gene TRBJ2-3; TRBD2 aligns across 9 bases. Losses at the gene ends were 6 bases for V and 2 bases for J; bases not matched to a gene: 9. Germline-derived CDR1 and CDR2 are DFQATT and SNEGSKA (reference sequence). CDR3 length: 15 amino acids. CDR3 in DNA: TGCAGTGCGACCCCGGGCGGGAGGGCCACAGATACGCAGTATTTT. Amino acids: CSATPGGRATDTQYF.

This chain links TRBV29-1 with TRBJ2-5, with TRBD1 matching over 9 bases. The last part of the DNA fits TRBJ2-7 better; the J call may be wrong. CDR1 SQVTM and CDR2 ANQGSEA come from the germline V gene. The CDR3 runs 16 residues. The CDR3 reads CSVRARGQGRGFEQYF. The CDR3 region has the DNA TGCAGCGTCCGGGCCCGGGGACAGGGAAGGGGCTTCGAGCAGTACTTC.

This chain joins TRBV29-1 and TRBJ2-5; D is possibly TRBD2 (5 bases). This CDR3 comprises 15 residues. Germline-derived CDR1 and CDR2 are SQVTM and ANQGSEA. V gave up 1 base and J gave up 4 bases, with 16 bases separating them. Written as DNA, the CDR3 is TGCAGCGTTGAAGGCGGGTCTTCGAGAATAGAGACCCAGTACTTC. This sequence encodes CSVEGGSSRIETQYF.

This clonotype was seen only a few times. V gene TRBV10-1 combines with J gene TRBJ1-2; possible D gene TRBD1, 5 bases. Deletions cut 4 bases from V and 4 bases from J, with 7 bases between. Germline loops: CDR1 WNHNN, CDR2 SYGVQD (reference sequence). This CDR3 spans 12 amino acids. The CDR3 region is CASSAGTYGYTF. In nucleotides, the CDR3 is TGCGCCAGCAGTGCGGGGACCTATGGCTACACCTTC.

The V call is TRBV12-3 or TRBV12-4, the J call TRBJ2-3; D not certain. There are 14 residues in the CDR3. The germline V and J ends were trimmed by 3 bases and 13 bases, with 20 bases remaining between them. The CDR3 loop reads CASSFRVRGDVEYF. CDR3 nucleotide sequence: TGTGCCAGCAGTTTCAGAGTGAGAGGAGATGTGGAGTATTTT.

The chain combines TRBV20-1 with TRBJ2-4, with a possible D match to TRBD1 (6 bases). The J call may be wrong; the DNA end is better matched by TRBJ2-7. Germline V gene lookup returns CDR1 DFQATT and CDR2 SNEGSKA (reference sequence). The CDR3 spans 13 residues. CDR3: CSALTPGVGEQYF. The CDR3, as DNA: TGCAGTGCTCTTACCCCAGGGGTTGGCGAGCAGTACTTC.

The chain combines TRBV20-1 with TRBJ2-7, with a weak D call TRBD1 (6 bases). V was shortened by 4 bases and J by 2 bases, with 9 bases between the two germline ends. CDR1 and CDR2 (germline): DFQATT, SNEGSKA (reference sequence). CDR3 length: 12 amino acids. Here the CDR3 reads CSANEGAYEQYF. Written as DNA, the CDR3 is TGCAGTGCTAATGAGGGGGCCTACGAGCAGTACTTC.

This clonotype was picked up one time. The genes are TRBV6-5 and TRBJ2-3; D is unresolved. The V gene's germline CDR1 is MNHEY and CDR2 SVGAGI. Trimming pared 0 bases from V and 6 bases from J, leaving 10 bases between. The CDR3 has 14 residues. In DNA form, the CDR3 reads TGTGCCAGCAGTTACTCTGCAATGGGGGATACGCAGTATTTT. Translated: CASSYSAMGDTQYF.

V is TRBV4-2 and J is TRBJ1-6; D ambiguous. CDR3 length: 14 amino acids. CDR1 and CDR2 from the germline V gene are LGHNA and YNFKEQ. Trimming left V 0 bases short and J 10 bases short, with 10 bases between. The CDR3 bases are TGTGCCAGCAGCCAAGAGGGTAGACTCTCACCCCTCCACTTT. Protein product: CASSQEGRLSPLHF.

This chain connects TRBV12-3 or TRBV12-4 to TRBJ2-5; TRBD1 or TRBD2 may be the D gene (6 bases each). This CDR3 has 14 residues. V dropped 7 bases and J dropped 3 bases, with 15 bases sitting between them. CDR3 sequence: CASTQTGAEETQYF. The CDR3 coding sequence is TGTGCCAGCACTCAAACGGGGGCCGAAGAGACCCAGTACTTC.

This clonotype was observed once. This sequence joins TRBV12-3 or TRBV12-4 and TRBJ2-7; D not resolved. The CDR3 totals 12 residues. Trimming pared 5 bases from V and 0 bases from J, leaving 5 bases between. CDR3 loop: CASSTTSYEQYF. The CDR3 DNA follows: TGTGCCAGCAGTACAACCTCCTACGAGCAGTACTTC.

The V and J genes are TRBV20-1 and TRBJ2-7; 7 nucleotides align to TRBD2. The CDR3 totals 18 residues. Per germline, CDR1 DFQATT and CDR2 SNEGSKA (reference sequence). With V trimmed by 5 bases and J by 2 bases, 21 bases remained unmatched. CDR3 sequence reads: CSAAERGASGSFTYEQYF. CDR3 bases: TGCAGTGCTGCAGAAAGAGGAGCTAGCGGAAGTTTTACCTACGAGCAGTACTTC.

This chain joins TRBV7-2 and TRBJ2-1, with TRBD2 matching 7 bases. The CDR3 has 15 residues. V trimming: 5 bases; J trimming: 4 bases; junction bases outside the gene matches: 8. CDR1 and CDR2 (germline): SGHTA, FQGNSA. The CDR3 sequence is CASSQSGALYNEQFF. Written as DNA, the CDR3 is TGTGCCAGCAGCCAAAGCGGGGCTCTATACAATGAGCAGTTCTTC.

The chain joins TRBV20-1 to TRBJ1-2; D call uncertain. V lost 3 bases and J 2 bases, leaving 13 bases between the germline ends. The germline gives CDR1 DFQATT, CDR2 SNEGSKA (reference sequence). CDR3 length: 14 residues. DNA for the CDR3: TGCAGTGCTAGTCTGAGGCCAACCAACTATGGCTACACCTTC. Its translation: CSASLRPTNYGYTF.

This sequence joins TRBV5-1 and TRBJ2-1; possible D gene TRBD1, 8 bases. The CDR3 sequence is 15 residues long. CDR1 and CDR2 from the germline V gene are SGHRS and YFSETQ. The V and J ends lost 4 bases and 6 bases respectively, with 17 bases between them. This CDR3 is CASSDTGGGFNEQFF. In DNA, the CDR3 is TGCGCCAGCAGCGACACAGGGGGGGGCTTCAATGAGCAGTTCTTC.

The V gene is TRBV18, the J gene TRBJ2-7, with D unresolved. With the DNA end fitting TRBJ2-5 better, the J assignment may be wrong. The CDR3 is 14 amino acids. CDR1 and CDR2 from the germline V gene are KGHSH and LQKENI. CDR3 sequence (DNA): TGTGCCAGCTCACCAGGTCAGCAACAAGAGACCCAGTACTTC. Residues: CASSPGQQQETQYF.